This TCR beta chain was captured in a study of T cell responses to AZD1222 COVID-19 vaccine. Broader study findings: Of the AZD1222 recipients, only 5 or 6 were seropositive at baseline. CD4 TCRs linked to vaccination spanned spike, dominating at 160-218 and 743-854. Reports say nearly half of spike-specific TCRs go after unmutated variant regions. It should be noted that donors were predominantly white British and more often female, and clonal diversity was possibly underestimated.

Concerning this clone: Its antigen is not identified.

Sequenced by immunoSEQ multiplex PCR; TCRdb stores in-frame clones only, minus some. Among approximately 170,000 clones listed, roughly nine tenths were seen once. CDR3 length: 19 amino acids. Germline V lookup: CDR1 SGHDT, CDR2 YYEEEE. With 4 bases clipped from V and 0 bases from J, the junction kept 15 bases outside the gene matches. This sequence originates from an adult in good health. The chain combines TRBV5-6 with TRBJ1-4; 7 bases align to TRBD1. Sequencing was performed on peripheral blood, taken on day 0 of AZD1222 vaccination. This CDR3 reads CASSALGGTDFSTNEKLFF. The DNA of the CDR3 is TGTGCCAGCAGCGCCCTGGGGGGGACAGATTTTTCAACTAATGAAAAACTGTTTTTT.